A selection of T cell receptor beta chains follows, all from one sample in a study of T cell responses to AZD1222 COVID-19 vaccine. The method was immunoSEQ multiplex PCR; TCRdb's version includes in-frame clones alone and lacks a portion of them. Of about 130,000 clones listed, 86% are singletons. The starting material was peripheral blood, obtained on day 0 of AZD1222 vaccination. Receptors were obtained from an adult in good health. The CDR3 runs from the conserved cysteine through the conserved F or W. Fields, in order: clone size, V gene, J gene, D gene, CDR3 protein, CDR3 DNA. The D gene is left open where the match is weak. The size of a clone is reported for some rows only, either as once, few or many, or as a class for expanded clones.

abundance: -; v_gene: TRBV14; j_gene: TRBJ2-2; d_gene: TRBD1; CDR3aa: CASSQDRGTVRNTGELFF; CDR3nt: TGTGCCAGCAGCCAAGATCGAGGGACAGTGAGGAACACCGGGGAGCTGTTTTTT
abundance: -; v_gene: TRBV28; j_gene: TRBJ1-6; d_gene: -; CDR3aa: CASRTRPNSPLHF; CDR3nt: TGTGCCAGCCGAACCCGCCCTAATTCACCCCTCCACTTT
abundance: -; v_gene: TRBV3-1/TRBV3-2; j_gene: TRBJ1-5; d_gene: -; CDR3aa: CASSQGGGRPSNQPQHF; CDR3nt: TGTGCCAGCAGCCAAGGCGGTGGGAGGCCGAGCAATCAGCCCCAGCATTTT
abundance: once; v_gene: TRBV6-5; j_gene: TRBJ2-5; d_gene: -; CDR3aa: CASRQGTGYSTQYF; CDR3nt: TGTGCCAGCAGGCAAGGCACAGGGTACTCTACCCAGTACTTC
abundance: -; v_gene: TRBV5-4; j_gene: TRBJ2-7; d_gene: TRBD2; CDR3aa: CASSPGVAGVTYEQYF; CDR3nt: TGTGCCAGCAGCCCTGGGGTAGCGGGAGTCACCTACGAGCAGTACTTC
abundance: few; v_gene: TRBV7-8; j_gene: TRBJ2-3; d_gene: -; CDR3aa: CASSSSRKGGTDTQYF; CDR3nt: TGTGCCAGCAGCTCTAGCAGAAAAGGGGGCACAGATACGCAGTATTTT
abundance: -; v_gene: TRBV2; j_gene: TRBJ1-5; d_gene: TRBD1; CDR3aa: CASSPGTGKIQPQHF; CDR3nt: TGTGCCAGCAGTCCCGGGACAGGGAAAATTCAGCCCCAGCATTTT
abundance: once; v_gene: TRBV20-1; j_gene: TRBJ2-1; d_gene: -; CDR3aa: CSARDPSEQFF; CDR3nt: TGCAGTGCTAGAGATCCGAGTGAGCAGTTCTTC
abundance: -; v_gene: TRBV10-3; j_gene: TRBJ2-3; d_gene: TRBD2; CDR3aa: CAISEFASGGRVDTQYF; CDR3nt: TGTGCCATCAGTGAATTCGCTAGCGGGGGGCGTGTAGATACGCAGTATTTT
abundance: -; v_gene: TRBV7-2; j_gene: TRBJ2-5; d_gene: -; CDR3aa: CASSQYGETQYF; CDR3nt: TGTGCCAGCAGCCAGTACGGAGAGACCCAGTACTTC
abundance: few; v_gene: TRBV4-1; j_gene: TRBJ2-1; d_gene: -; CDR3aa: CASSFDRIYNEQFF; CDR3nt: TGCGCCAGCAGTTTCGACAGGATTTACAATGAGCAGTTCTTC
abundance: -; v_gene: TRBV5-1; j_gene: TRBJ2-4; d_gene: TRBD1; CDR3aa: CASSTRTGLAKNIQYF; CDR3nt: TGCGCCAGCAGCACCCGGACAGGTTTAGCCAAAAACATTCAGTACTTC
abundance: -; v_gene: TRBV5-1; j_gene: TRBJ2-1; d_gene: -; CDR3aa: CASSLAWGLVNNEQFF; CDR3nt: TGCGCCAGCAGCTTGGCGTGGGGGCTAGTCAACAATGAGCAGTTCTTC
abundance: -; v_gene: TRBV6-5; j_gene: TRBJ2-1; d_gene: -; CDR3aa: CASSSNSASYNEQFF; CDR3nt: TGTGCCAGCAGTTCTAACTCAGCCTCCTACAATGAGCAGTTCTTC
abundance: once; v_gene: TRBV5-1; j_gene: TRBJ2-2; d_gene: -; CDR3aa: CASSFRGRNTGELFF; CDR3nt: TGCGCCAGCAGCTTCAGGGGACGGAACACCGGGGAGCTGTTTTTT
abundance: -; v_gene: TRBV19; j_gene: TRBJ1-5; d_gene: -; CDR3aa: CASRGFNQPQHF; CDR3nt: TGTGCCAGTAGGGGGTTCAATCAGCCCCAGCATTTT
abundance: -; v_gene: TRBV27; j_gene: TRBJ1-6; d_gene: -; CDR3aa: CASSSGHLGSPLHF; CDR3nt: TGTGCCAGCAGTTCGGGACACCTTGGCTCACCCCTCCACTTT
abundance: -; v_gene: TRBV5-1; j_gene: TRBJ1-1; d_gene: -; CDR3aa: CASSFREANTEAFF; CDR3nt: TGCGCCAGCAGCTTCAGGGAGGCGAACACTGAAGCTTTCTTT
abundance: -; v_gene: TRBV5-4; j_gene: TRBJ2-5; d_gene: TRBD1; CDR3aa: CASSLATGVKGETQYF; CDR3nt: TGTGCCAGCAGCTTGGCCACAGGGGTAAAGGGAGAGACCCAGTACTTC
abundance: -; v_gene: TRBV7-2; j_gene: TRBJ1-4; d_gene: TRBD1; CDR3aa: CASSLVTGGNEKLFF; CDR3nt: TGTGCCAGCAGCTTAGTGACAGGGGGAAATGAAAAACTGTTTTTT
abundance: -; v_gene: TRBV3-1/TRBV3-2; j_gene: TRBJ1-1; d_gene: -; CDR3aa: CASSQGEGAFF; CDR3nt: TGTGCCAGCAGCCAGGGAGAGGGAGCTTTCTTT
abundance: once; v_gene: TRBV2; j_gene: TRBJ1-2; d_gene: -; CDR3aa: CASVGRNYGYTF; CDR3nt: TGTGCCAGCGTGGGACGGAACTATGGCTACACCTTC
abundance: -; v_gene: TRBV29-1; j_gene: TRBJ1-2; d_gene: -; CDR3aa: CSVDGGSQANYGYTF; CDR3nt: TGCAGCGTTGACGGGGGCAGCCAAGCTAACTATGGCTACACCTTC
abundance: -; v_gene: TRBV7-5; j_gene: TRBJ2-6; d_gene: -; CDR3aa: CVRSCAGIRSGANVLTF; CDR3nt: TGTGTCAGAAGCTGCGCCGGGATTAGGTCTGGGGCCAACGTCCTGACTTTC
abundance: once; v_gene: TRBV5-5; j_gene: TRBJ2-2; d_gene: -; CDR3aa: CASSLSETGELFF; CDR3nt: TGTGCCAGCAGCTTGTCCGAGACCGGGGAGCTGTTTTTT
abundance: once; v_gene: TRBV18; j_gene: TRBJ1-5; d_gene: -; CDR3aa: CASSPGLINQPQHF; CDR3nt: TGTGCCAGCTCACCAGGGCTGATTAATCAGCCCCAGCATTTT
abundance: -; v_gene: TRBV7-3; j_gene: TRBJ2-2; d_gene: TRBD1; CDR3aa: CASSSDRSNTGELFF; CDR3nt: TGTGCCAGCAGCTCGGACAGGTCGAACACCGGGGAGCTGTTTTTT
abundance: few; v_gene: TRBV5-1; j_gene: TRBJ2-1; d_gene: -; CDR3aa: CASSLGSTNNEQFF; CDR3nt: TGCGCCAGCAGCCTTGGTTCAACCAACAATGAGCAGTTCTTC
abundance: -; v_gene: TRBV7-9; j_gene: TRBJ1-1; d_gene: -; CDR3aa: CASSPLRGTNTEAFF; CDR3nt: TGTGCCAGCAGCCCCCTTAGGGGGACGAACACTGAAGCTTTCTTT
abundance: -; v_gene: TRBV18; j_gene: TRBJ2-1; d_gene: -; CDR3aa: CASSPKGSYEQFF; CDR3nt: TGTGCCAGCTCACCTAAAGGGTCCTATGAGCAGTTCTTC
abundance: -; v_gene: TRBV5-6; j_gene: TRBJ1-1; d_gene: -; CDR3aa: CASSSFLEGSTEAFF; CDR3nt: TGTGCCAGCAGCTCTTTTCTAGAGGGTAGCACTGAAGCTTTCTTT
abundance: -; v_gene: TRBV11-2; j_gene: TRBJ1-2; d_gene: TRBD1; CDR3aa: CASSLKAQGAVYGYTF; CDR3nt: TGTGCCAGCAGTCTAAAAGCACAGGGGGCGGTCTATGGCTACACCTTC
abundance: -; v_gene: TRBV5-5; j_gene: TRBJ2-3; d_gene: TRBD2; CDR3aa: CASSRTFSGALTDTQYF; CDR3nt: TGTGCCAGCAGCCGTACCTTTAGCGGGGCCCTCACAGATACGCAGTATTTT
abundance: -; v_gene: TRBV6-5; j_gene: TRBJ1-5; d_gene: TRBD1; CDR3aa: CASSRDSGNQPQHF; CDR3nt: TGTGCCAGCAGTCGGGACAGTGGCAATCAGCCCCAGCATTTT
abundance: -; v_gene: TRBV4-1; j_gene: TRBJ2-5; d_gene: TRBD2; CDR3aa: CASSQGATSGGKETQYF; CDR3nt: TGCGCCAGCAGCCAAGGGGCGACTAGCGGGGGAAAAGAGACCCAGTACTTC
abundance: -; v_gene: TRBV5-5; j_gene: TRBJ2-7; d_gene: -; CDR3aa: CASSLVWGSGYEQYF; CDR3nt: TGTGCCAGCAGCTTGGTGTGGGGGAGTGGTTACGAGCAGTACTTC
abundance: -; v_gene: TRBV29-1; j_gene: TRBJ2-3; d_gene: -; CDR3aa: CSVLEDTDTQYF; CDR3nt: TGCAGCGTTCTAGAGGACACAGATACGCAGTATTTT
abundance: once; v_gene: TRBV24-1; j_gene: TRBJ2-1; d_gene: -; CDR3aa: CATGGLGNEQFF; CDR3nt: TGTGCCACCGGGGGTTTAGGCAATGAGCAGTTCTTC
abundance: -; v_gene: TRBV19; j_gene: TRBJ1-2; d_gene: -; CDR3aa: CASSIEVGYTF; CDR3nt: TGTGCCAGTAGTATAGAAGTTGGCTACACCTTC
abundance: -; v_gene: TRBV29-1; j_gene: TRBJ1-2; d_gene: -; CDR3aa: CSVGDMTGYTF; CDR3nt: TGCAGCGTTGGCGACATGACGGGCTACACCTTC
abundance: -; v_gene: TRBV18; j_gene: TRBJ2-2; d_gene: TRBD2; CDR3aa: CASSPPLLAGRRELFF; CDR3nt: TGTGCCAGCTCACCACCACTCCTAGCGGGACGCCGGGAGCTGTTTTTT
abundance: -; v_gene: TRBV2; j_gene: TRBJ2-7; d_gene: -; CDR3aa: CASSESGGTYEQYF; CDR3nt: TGTGCCAGCAGTGAATCCGGGGGAACCTACGAGCAGTACTTC
abundance: once; v_gene: TRBV30; j_gene: TRBJ1-1; d_gene: -; CDR3aa: CAWSVHRNTEAFF; CDR3nt: TGTGCCTGGAGTGTACACAGGAACACTGAAGCTTTCTTT
abundance: few; v_gene: TRBV27; j_gene: TRBJ2-3; d_gene: -; CDR3aa: CASSPSSIGGTDTQYF; CDR3nt: TGTGCCAGCAGCCCCTCCTCAATCGGGGGCACAGATACGCAGTATTTT